The 20 T cell receptor beta chains below come from one sample, sequenced in a study of cytomegalovirus exposure and HLA in healthy donors. The PCR contained 60 Vbeta and 13 Jbeta primers. Produced via immunoSEQ multiplex PCR; TCRdb's table is partial and in-frame only. The sample lists more than 95,000 clones, approximately 69% occurring once. Material for sequencing was PBMCs. The receptor source for this set is a man in his thirties or forties in good health and CMV-seronegative.

The chain links TRBV6-6 to TRBJ2-7; 8 bases line up with TRBD1. Germline V gene lookup returns CDR1 MNHNY and CDR2 SVGAGI (reference sequence). V lost 4 bases to trimming and J lost 2 bases; unmatched junction nucleotides: 7. CDR3 length: 15 amino acids. CDR3 loop: CASSLTGGLTYEQYF. The CDR3 DNA reads as TGTGCCAGCAGTTTAACAGGGGGTCTGACCTACGAGCAGTACTTC.

The chain combines TRBV9 with TRBJ2-2; 7 positions match TRBD1. The CDR3 is made up of 15 amino acids. With V trimmed by 4 bases and J by 3 bases, 6 bases remained unmatched. In germline, CDR1 is SGDLS, CDR2 YYNGEE. The CDR3 loop reads CASSSGQFDTGELFF. The CDR3 DNA follows: TGTGCCAGCAGCTCGGGACAGTTCGACACCGGGGAGCTGTTTTTT.

The V gene is TRBV5-5, the J gene TRBJ2-2, with TRBD2 matching over 9 bases. The CDR3 loop spans 15 amino acids. V trimming: 4 bases; J trimming: 0 bases; junction bases outside the gene matches: 1. Germline values: CDR1 SGHKS, CDR2 YYEKEE (reference sequence). The CDR3 spells CASSPSGANTGELFF. CDR3 bases: TGTGCCAGCAGCCCTAGCGGGGCGAACACCGGGGAGCTGTTTTTT.

Only a few counts were recorded for this clone. The V and J genes are TRBV7-2 and TRBJ2-5; TRBD2 is a possible D gene (6 bases). V was cut by 5 bases and J by 2 bases, with 12 bases left in between. The germline V gene has CDR1 SGHTA and CDR2 FQGNSA. This CDR3 contains 14 residues. CDR3 amino acids: CASSRGGVQETQYF. CDR3 DNA: TGTGCCAGCAGCCGAGGAGGGGTACAAGAGACCCAGTACTTC.

The chain joins TRBV19 to TRBJ2-5, with 7 bases fitting TRBD1. Germline loops: CDR1 LNHDA, CDR2 SQIVND (reference sequence). The V gene end was trimmed by 5 bases and the J gene end by 5 bases; junction bases not matched to a gene: 8. The length of the CDR3 is 14 residues. The CDR3 spells CASSVNRGGETQYF. The CDR3 DNA follows: TGTGCCAGTAGTGTTAACAGGGGTGGGGAGACCCAGTACTTC.

V gene TRBV18 combines with J gene TRBJ2-2, with TRBD1 matching 9 bases. The V segment lost 3 bases and the J segment 6 bases; nucleotides outside the gene matches: 5. Looked up from germline, CDR1 is KGHSH and CDR2 is LQKENI. The CDR3 is 15 residues long. In nucleotides, the CDR3 is TGTGCCAGCTCACCCTGGACAGGGGAGGCCGGGGAGCTGTTTTTT. Its protein is CASSPWTGEAGELFF.

The rearrangement joins TRBV11-3 to TRBJ2-1, with 9 bases identical to TRBD1. CDR3 size: 16 residues. After removal of 5 bases from V and 4 bases from J, the junction contained 9 bases not matched to a gene. The germline V gene encodes CDR1 SGHNT and CDR2 YENEEA. As DNA, the CDR3 is TGTGCCAGCAGCGAACAGGGGGCGTTCTGGTACAATGAGCAGTTCTTC. Translated, it gives CASSEQGAFWYNEQFF.

V is TRBV28 and J is TRBJ2-2; 9 bases agree with TRBD2. Germline values: CDR1 MDHEN, CDR2 SYDVKM. Germline trimming cut 8 bases from V and 1 base from J; bases unmatched to any gene: 14. This CDR3 comprises 18 residues. DNA of the CDR3: TGTGCCAGCGCAGCTCTACTATTTAGCGGGAGGAACACCGGGGAGCTGTTTTTT. Its protein is CASAALLFSGRNTGELFF. The full variable domain, in which reference TRBV28 and TRBJ2-2 provide the parts outside the CDR3, is DVKVTQSSRYLVKRTGEKVFLECVQDMDHENMFWYRQDPGLGLRLIYFSYDVKMKEKGDIPEGYSVSREKKERFSLILESASTNQTSMYLCASAALLFSGRNTGELFFGEGSRLTVL.

The CDR3 is CASRRQGARDYGYTF. CDR3 DNA: TGTGCCAGCAGACGACAGGGGGCGCGGGACTATGGCTACACCTTC. The V and J genes are TRBV27 and TRBJ1-2, with 10 bases identical to TRBD1. V shed 6 bases, J shed 3 bases, and the junction held 7 bases outside the gene matches. This CDR3 spans 15 amino acids. Germline V gives CDR1 MNHEY, CDR2 SMNVEV (reference sequence).

V and J are TRBV14 and TRBJ2-7; D is ambiguous. Trimming stripped 5 bases from V and 4 bases from J, with 12 bases between. Germline-derived CDR1 and CDR2 are SGHDN and FVKESK. This CDR3 is built from 13 residues. The CDR3 reads CASSYPNAYEQYF. The CDR3 DNA follows: TGTGCCAGCAGCTATCCGAACGCGTACGAGCAGTACTTC. Together with reference TRBV14 and TRBJ2-7, the CDR3 gives the full variable domain: EAGVTQFPSHSVIEKGQTVTLRCDPISGHDNLYWYRRVMGKEIKFLLHFVKESKQDESGMPNNRFLAERTGGTYSTLKVQPAELEDSGVYFCASSYPNAYEQYFGPGTRLTVT.

In regard to this clone: At the DNA level, this CDR3 is encoded by other sequences in the same sample as well. The chain couples TRBV18 to TRBJ1-3, with 7 bases matching TRBD1. V was pared by 6 bases and J by 4 bases, with 6 bases of the junction left unmatched. Per germline, CDR1 KGHSH and CDR2 LQKENI. The CDR3 runs to 14 residues. The chain's CDR3 is CASSPGTAGNTIYF. The CDR3 region has the DNA TGTGCCAGCTCTCCCGGGACAGCCGGAAACACCATATATTTT.

The chain joins TRBV5-6 to TRBJ2-2; TRBD2 agrees at 8 bases. The CDR3 length is 17 residues. Germline lookup yields CDR1 SGHDT and CDR2 YYEEEE. The trim removed 2 bases at V and 4 bases at J, leaving 10 bases unmatched. The CDR3 sequence is CASSLESLAGLTGELFF. The CDR3 DNA is TGTGCCAGCAGCTTAGAGTCCCTAGCGGGTCTCACCGGGGAGCTGTTTTTT.

The chain couples TRBV28 to TRBJ2-2, with 7 bases that match TRBD2. Looked up from germline, CDR1 is MDHEN and CDR2 is SYDVKM. The CDR3 length is 15 residues. V lost 6 bases, J lost 4 bases, and 8 bases stayed unmatched. CDR3 bases: TGTGCCAGCAGCCCCTCCTCTAGCGGCACCGGGGAGCTGTTTTTT. This sequence encodes CASSPSSSGTGELFF.

This chain uses TRBV7-2 with TRBJ2-5; 9 bases line up with TRBD2. Trimming removed 1 base from V and 5 bases from J; junction bases left unmatched: 8. Per germline, CDR1 SGHTA and CDR2 FQGNSA. The CDR3 is made up of 16 amino acids. CDR3: CASSLVAGGPRETQYF. The DNA of the CDR3 is TGTGCCAGCAGCTTAGTTGCGGGAGGGCCCAGGGAGACCCAGTACTTC.

The V and J genes are TRBV7-9 and TRBJ2-3, with TRBD1 as a possible D gene (6 bases). CDR3 length: 14 amino acids. CDR1 and CDR2 from the germline V gene are SEHNR and FQNEAQ (reference sequence). Trimming pared 3 bases from V and 4 bases from J, leaving 11 bases between. Written as DNA, the CDR3 is TGTGCCAGCAGCTTTACAGGGTTGGCAGATACGCAGTATTTT. Translation: CASSFTGLADTQYF.

The chain couples TRBV19 to TRBJ1-5; TRBD1 might be the D (6 bases). V was pared by 6 bases and J by 2 bases, with 17 bases between. This CDR3 contains 16 residues. Germline values: CDR1 LNHDA, CDR2 SQIVND (reference sequence). CDR3 loop: CASSGTLGGGNQPQHF. The CDR3 DNA follows: TGTGCCAGTAGCGGGACACTCGGGGGGGGCAATCAGCCCCAGCATTTT.

As DNA, the CDR3 is TGTGCCAGCAGCCACGCGGACAGGACATCTAGGGGCACTGAAGCTTTCTTT. Protein product: CASSHADRTSRGTEAFF. J is TRBJ1-1 and V is TRBV21-1; the D segment call TRBD1 is taken from the table without a DNA check. TRBV21-1 represents a pseudogene. The CDR3 has 17 residues.

This clone is a singleton in its sample. V gene TRBV9 combines with J gene TRBJ1-1; D gene ambiguous. This CDR3 is built from 13 residues. V lost 4 bases, J lost 1 base, and 8 bases lay in between. The germline V gene has CDR1 SGDLS and CDR2 YYNGEE. The CDR3 DNA reads TGTGCCAGCAGCCGGGGAACGAACACTGAAGCTTTCTTT. Its translation is CASSRGTNTEAFF.

V usage is TRBV2 and J usage is TRBJ2-7, with a possible D match to TRBD1 (7 bases). Per germline, CDR1 SNHLY and CDR2 FYNNEI. V lost 6 bases and J 2 bases, leaving 17 bases between the germline ends. The CDR3 consists of 15 residues. The CDR3 DNA is TGTGCCAGCAGGCGCGACAGGGAGGTAGCCTACGAGCAGTACTTC. The encoded protein is CASRRDREVAYEQYF.

The chain recombines TRBV30 with TRBJ1-2, with no clear D. Germline V gives CDR1 GTSNPN, CDR2 SVGIG (reference sequence). This CDR3 is 13 amino acids long. V was shortened by 3 bases and J by 4 bases, with 12 bases between the two germline ends. The CDR3 reads CAWRAAGTYGYTF. The CDR3 bases are TGTGCCTGGAGAGCGGCGGGAACCTATGGCTACACCTTC.